One sample yielded the 9 T cell receptor beta chains listed below, sequenced in a study of T cells in Graves' hyperthyroidism and ophthalmopathy. The source material, RNA transcripts, was used to amplify TCR beta CDR3 regions. During a first-round RT-PCR of the TCR CDR3, the HTBI primer set was used. TCRdb re-called the multiplex PCR reads through MiXCR, storing one row per CDR3 protein. The top ten hold 29% of the sample, which has more than 500,000 distinct CDR3 sequences, 15% to 20% seen once. Source material: blood. The receptors were sampled from a woman in her twenties or thirties with Graves' ophthalmopathy.

V and J are TRBV27 and TRBJ2-7; tentative D call: TRBD1 (5 bases). Trimming left V 2 bases short and J 2 bases short, with 13 bases between. The CDR3 extends over 15 amino acids. Germline-derived CDR1 and CDR2 are MNHEY and SMNVEV (reference sequence). The CDR3 region has the DNA TGTGCCAGCAGTTTAGGAGCAGGGATGCCCTACGAGCAGTACTTC. Protein: CASSLGAGMPYEQYF.

This clonotype was detected ten times or more. The gene calls are TRBV7-2 and TRBJ2-7; the D call may be TRBD1 or TRBD2 (5 bases each). The CDR3 has 16 residues. The germline CDR1 and CDR2 sequences are SGHTA and FQGNSA. Trimming took 2 bases from V and 0 from J, leaving 14 bases between them. The CDR3 region has the DNA TGTGCCAGCAGCTTACCGCCCGGGACCGTCTCCTACGAGCAGTACTTC. Protein: CASSLPPGTVSYEQYF.

This clonotype was seen a few times. The V and J genes are TRBV10-1 and TRBJ2-7; D could derive from TRBD1 or TRBD2 (5 bases each). V dropped 6 bases and J dropped 2 bases, with 14 bases sitting between them. Looked up from germline, CDR1 is WNHNN and CDR2 is SYGVQD (reference sequence). The CDR3 length is 14 residues. Here the CDR3 reads CASSEGLGAYEQYF. The CDR3 nucleotides read TGCGCCAGCAGCGAGGGGCTAGGCGCCTACGAGCAGTACTTC.

This clonotype has ten or more counts. V gene TRBV12-3 or TRBV12-4 combines with J gene TRBJ1-1, with unresolved D. V was shortened by 7 bases and J by 1 base, with 7 bases between the two germline ends. CDR3 length: 12 residues. For the CDR3, the DNA is TGTGCCAGCATCACACAGAACACTGAAGCTTTCTTT. Translation gives CASITQNTEAFF.

This clonotype has ten or more counts. The rearrangement joins TRBV12-3 or TRBV12-4 to TRBJ1-1, with 7 bases identical to TRBD1. Unmatched junction bases numbered 4, after V lost 6 bases and J lost 0 bases. The CDR3 is made up of 14 amino acids. The CDR3 DNA sequence: TGTGCCAGCAGAAGGGACAGATTGAACACTGAAGCTTTCTTT. This translates into CASRRDRLNTEAFF.

With respect to this clonotype: One base away lies a much larger clone, so this may be a sequencing read error. V usage is TRBV27 and J usage is TRBJ2-7; 7 bases align to TRBD1. Per germline, CDR1 MNHEY and CDR2 SMNVEV (reference sequence). This CDR3 contains 15 residues. The CDR3 DNA is TGTGCCGGCAGTCCTTACGACAGGGTAAAGAACGAGCAGTACTTC. Encoded protein: CAGSPYDRVKNEQYF.

The chain combines TRBV20-1 with TRBJ2-7; the match to TRBD2 covers 10 bases. V gave up 7 bases and J gave up 3 bases; unmatched junction bases: 3. Germline V gives CDR1 DFQATT, CDR2 SNEGSKA (reference sequence). CDR3 length: 12 residues. The CDR3 nucleotides are TGCAGTGTTTCTAGCGGGAGCTACGAGCAGTACTTC. Protein product: CSVSSGSYEQYF.

This clonotype was counted a few times. The gene calls are TRBV5-1 and TRBJ2-5, with 8 nucleotides matching TRBD2. The CDR3 has 16 residues. Trimming removed 0 bases from V and 2 bases from J; junction bases left unmatched: 6. Germline lookup yields CDR1 SGHRS and CDR2 YFSETQ. The CDR3 loop is CASSLVPAGVQETQYF. The CDR3 nucleotides read TGCGCCAGCAGCTTGGTCCCAGCGGGAGTTCAAGAGACCCAGTACTTC.

V usage is TRBV28 and J usage is TRBJ1-4; D uncertain. Germline CDR1 MDHEN, CDR2 SYDVKM. The CDR3 totals 13 residues. The V end lost 6 bases, the J end lost 7 bases, and 12 bases lay between the germline ends. CDR3 coding DNA: TGTGCCAGCAGGGGCCCCAGGAGTGAAAAACTGTTTTTT. Amino acid sequence: CASRGPRSEKLFF.